These 21 T cell receptor beta chains were all obtained from the same sample, sequenced in a study of blood T cell repertoires in COVID-19. Assay: immunoSEQ multiplex PCR; the TCRdb copy retains only in-frame clones and omits some. The sample contains about 260,000 clones, approximately 88% of which appear only once. Material: peripheral blood. These receptors came from a human donor in a cohort sampled during active COVID-19.

This clone has just one count. The V and J genes are TRBV12-5 and TRBJ2-5; weak D call: TRBD1 (5 bases). This CDR3 comprises 14 residues. Trimming cost V 1 base and J 4 bases, with 10 bases left between them. Germline CDR1 is LGHNT and CDR2 is FRNRAP. DNA for the CDR3: TGTGCTAGTGGTTTGGAGACAGAGACAGAGACCCAGTACTTC. Encoded protein: CASGLETETETQYF.

V gene TRBV5-1 combines with J gene TRBJ1-2; 9 bases are shared with TRBD1. This CDR3 is 15 amino acids long. Germline trimming cut 0 bases from V and 5 bases from J; bases unmatched to any gene: 5. CDR1 is SGHRS, CDR2 YFSETQ, per germline. CDR3 sequence: CASSLVPDRGYGYTF. In DNA form, the CDR3 reads TGCGCCAGCAGCTTGGTGCCGGACAGGGGTTATGGCTACACCTTC.

The genes are TRBV4-2 and TRBJ2-1, with 7 bases lining up with TRBD2. Germline CDR1 is LGHNA and CDR2 is YNFKEQ. The CDR3 is made up of 13 amino acids. J gave up 8 bases and V 3 bases, and 4 bases lay outside the gene matches. The CDR3 bases are TGTGCCAGCAGCCAGATCAGCGGGGATGAGCAGTTCTTC. It specifies CASSQISGDEQFF.

This clone was counted between two and nine times. As DNA, the CDR3 is TGTGCCAGCAGTGACATAATTGGAAACACCATATATTTT. As protein: CASSDIIGNTIYF. The chain carries TRBV6-2 or TRBV6-3 and TRBJ1-3; no reliable D call. Trimming took 5 bases from V and 3 from J, leaving 8 bases between them. CDR1 is MNHEY, CDR2 SVGEGT, per germline. The CDR3 consists of 13 residues.

This chain connects TRBV10-2 to TRBJ2-7; 8 bases map to TRBD2. Trimming at V came to 5 bases and at J to 2 bases, leaving 2 bases not matched to a gene. This CDR3 spans 13 amino acids. From germline, CDR1 is WSHSY and CDR2 SAAADI. CDR3 residues: CASSPGLAYEQYF. CDR3 DNA: TGCGCCAGCAGTCCGGGACTAGCCTACGAGCAGTACTTC.

The genes are TRBV6-4 and TRBJ2-3; no definite D call. This CDR3 region has 15 residues. The germline V and J ends were trimmed by 3 bases and 2 bases, with 12 bases remaining between them. CDR1 and CDR2 from the germline V gene are MRHNA and SNTAGT. Here the CDR3 reads CASSEGGGNTDTQYF. For the CDR3, the DNA is TGTGCCAGCAGTGAGGGTGGCGGAAACACAGATACGCAGTATTTT.

V usage is TRBV6-6 and J usage is TRBJ2-7, with D possibly TRBD2 on 6 matching bases. This CDR3 region has 14 residues. Germline CDR1 MNHNY, CDR2 SVGAGI (reference sequence). The V gene lost 6 bases and the J gene lost 2 bases, with 14 bases spanning the gap. CDR3 bases: TGTGCCAGCAGCTCGGACGGGGGACCCTACGAGCAGTACTTC. It yields the protein CASSSDGGPYEQYF.

This chain connects TRBV7-5 to TRBJ2-1; the table's D call TRBD1 went unverified against the DNA. TRBV7-5 represents a pseudogene. The length of the CDR3 is 15 residues. As DNA, the CDR3 is TGTGCCAGAAGACCAACAGGAAGCTCCTACAATGAGCAGTTCTTC. Translated, it gives CARRPTGSSYNEQFF.

V is TRBV2 and J is TRBJ2-5; unclear D gene. The CDR3 totals 13 residues. Trimming took 4 bases from V and 1 from J, leaving 7 bases between them. CDR1 and CDR2 from the germline V gene are SNHLY and FYNNEI. The CDR3, as DNA: TGTGCCAGCAGTGGGAACAGCCAAGAGACCCAGTACTTC. Residues: CASSGNSQETQYF.

The V call is TRBV5-5, the J call TRBJ1-5, with unresolved D. Germline V gene lookup returns CDR1 SGHKS and CDR2 YYEKEE (reference sequence). Trimming cost V 0 bases and J 9 bases, with 13 bases left between them. This CDR3 is 14 amino acids long. The CDR3 DNA is TGTGCCAGCAGCTTGGGGGGAGGGATTGCGCCCCAGCATTTT. The encoded protein is CASSLGGGIAPQHF. The full variable domain, its missing parts supplied by reference TRBV5-5 and TRBJ1-5, is DAGVTQSPTHLIKTRGQQVTLRCSPISGHKSVSWYQQVLGQGPQFIFQYYEKEERGRGNFPDRFSARQFPNYSSELNVNALLLGDSALYLCASSLGGGIAPQHFGDGTRLSIL.

The V and J genes are TRBV12-3 or TRBV12-4 and TRBJ1-2, with D perhaps TRBD1 (6 bases). CDR3 length equals 13 residues. V was shortened by 3 bases and J by 7 bases, with 12 bases between the two germline ends. The CDR3 spells CASSFGGLGGYTF. CDR3 nucleotide sequence: TGTGCCAGCAGTTTCGGGGGGCTGGGTGGCTACACCTTC.

Here the CDR3 reads CASSPGRGSANYGYTF. The CDR3 DNA sequence: TGTGCCAGTAGTCCTGGGAGGGGTAGTGCTAACTATGGCTACACCTTC. The chain links TRBV19 to TRBJ1-2; D might be TRBD1 (5 bases). V was trimmed by 5 bases and J by 0 bases, leaving 16 bases between them. From germline, CDR1 is LNHDA and CDR2 SQIVND (reference sequence). The CDR3 has 16 amino acids.

This chain joins TRBV7-8 and TRBJ1-2, with no clear D. The CDR3 is made up of 15 amino acids. The V end was cut by 1 base, the J end by 0 bases, with 9 bases between. Germline lookup yields CDR1 SGHVS and CDR2 FQNEAQ. This CDR3 reads CASSLGGTPNYGYTF. As DNA, the CDR3 is TGTGCCAGCAGCTTAGGCGGCACACCTAACTATGGCTACACCTTC.

V gene TRBV27 combines with J gene TRBJ1-5; D is unresolved. The V end lost 4 bases, the J end lost 6 bases, and 22 bases lay between the germline ends. The CDR3 is made up of 17 amino acids. The germline V gene encodes CDR1 MNHEY and CDR2 SMNVEV (reference sequence). The CDR3 nucleotides are TGTGCCAGCAGTTCGTCCCCAGGTTTTCGTCAGAGTCAGCCCCAGCATTTT. It is translated as CASSSSPGFRQSQPQHF.

J is TRBJ1-2 and V is TRBV7-2, with a weak D call TRBD1 (5 bases). The V gene's germline CDR1 is SGHTA and CDR2 FQGNSA. There are 14 residues in the CDR3. The V end was cut by 0 bases, the J end by 4 bases, with 9 bases between. CDR3 sequence: CASSLAGAPYGYTF. The DNA for the CDR3 is TGTGCCAGCAGCTTAGCAGGGGCGCCCTATGGCTACACCTTC.

The genes are TRBV9 and TRBJ1-1; 8 nucleotides align to TRBD1. The ends lost 3 bases at V and 7 bases at J; junction bases unmatched: 11. This CDR3 comprises 15 residues. Germline values: CDR1 SGDLS, CDR2 YYNGEE. The CDR3 DNA reads as TGTGCCAGCAGCGCACAGGACAGGGCACACCGTGAAGCTTTCTTT. It encodes CASSAQDRAHREAFF.

This chain joins TRBV6-6 and TRBJ1-1; D ambiguous. The V end was cut by 2 bases, the J end by 2 bases, with 12 bases between. Germline V gene sequence: CDR1 MNHNY, CDR2 SVGAGI (reference sequence). This CDR3 is built from 15 residues. Here the CDR3 DNA reads TGTGCCAGCAGTTACACACGTAATAGCAACACTGAAGCTTTCTTT. Protein: CASSYTRNSNTEAFF.

The chain links TRBV10-1 to TRBJ2-7, with D possibly being TRBD1 (5 bases). CDR1 and CDR2 from the germline V gene are WNHNN and SYGVQD (reference sequence). The germline V and J ends were trimmed by 9 bases and 6 bases, with 21 bases remaining between them. The length of the CDR3 is 14 residues. The CDR3 nucleotides read TGCGCCAGTTCTACCTCAGGGAAGTCAGGCGAGCAGTACTTC. This encodes CASSTSGKSGEQYF.

The rearrangement joins TRBV28 to TRBJ1-4, with 8 bases aligning to TRBD1. The CDR3 runs to 16 residues. V lost 8 bases, J lost 5 bases, and 13 bases stayed unmatched. In germline, CDR1 is MDHEN, CDR2 SYDVKM. CDR3 residues: CASGVTWGQENEKLFF. The CDR3 region has the DNA TGTGCCAGCGGAGTAACCTGGGGACAGGAAAATGAAAAACTGTTTTTT.

The chain links TRBV9 to TRBJ1-2; possible D gene TRBD1, 6 bases. V was shortened by 0 bases and J by 6 bases, with 18 bases between the two germline ends. There are 16 residues in the CDR3. Germline CDR1 and CDR2: SGDLS and YYNGEE. Here the CDR3 DNA reads TGTGCCAGCAGCGTAGAGGGACACCGTCTTAGGGATGGCTACACCTTC. Translation: CASSVEGHRLRDGYTF.

The gene calls are TRBV10-3 and TRBJ1-1; D is uncertain. CDR1 and CDR2 (germline): ENHRY, SYGVKD. V was cut by 7 bases and J by 1 base, with 13 bases left in between. The CDR3 is made up of 14 amino acids. The CDR3 nucleotides are TGTGCCATCAAGACTACCTGGGGGAACACTGAAGCTTTCTTT. Translated: CAIKTTWGNTEAFF.